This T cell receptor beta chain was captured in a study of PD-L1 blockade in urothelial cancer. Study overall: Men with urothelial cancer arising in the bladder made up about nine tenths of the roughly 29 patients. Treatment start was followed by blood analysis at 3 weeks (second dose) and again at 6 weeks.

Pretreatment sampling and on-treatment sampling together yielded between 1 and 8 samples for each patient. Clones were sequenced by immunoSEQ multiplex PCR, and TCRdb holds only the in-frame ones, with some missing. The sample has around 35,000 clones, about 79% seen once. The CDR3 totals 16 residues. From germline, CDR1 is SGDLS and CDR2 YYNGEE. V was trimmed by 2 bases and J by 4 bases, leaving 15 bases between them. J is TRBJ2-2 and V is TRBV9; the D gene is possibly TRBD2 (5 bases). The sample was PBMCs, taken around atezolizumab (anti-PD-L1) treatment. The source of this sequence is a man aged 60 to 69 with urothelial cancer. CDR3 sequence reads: CASSVEGPAGTGELFF. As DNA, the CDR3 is TGTGCCAGCAGCGTCGAGGGTCCCGCGGGCACCGGGGAGCTGTTTTTT.